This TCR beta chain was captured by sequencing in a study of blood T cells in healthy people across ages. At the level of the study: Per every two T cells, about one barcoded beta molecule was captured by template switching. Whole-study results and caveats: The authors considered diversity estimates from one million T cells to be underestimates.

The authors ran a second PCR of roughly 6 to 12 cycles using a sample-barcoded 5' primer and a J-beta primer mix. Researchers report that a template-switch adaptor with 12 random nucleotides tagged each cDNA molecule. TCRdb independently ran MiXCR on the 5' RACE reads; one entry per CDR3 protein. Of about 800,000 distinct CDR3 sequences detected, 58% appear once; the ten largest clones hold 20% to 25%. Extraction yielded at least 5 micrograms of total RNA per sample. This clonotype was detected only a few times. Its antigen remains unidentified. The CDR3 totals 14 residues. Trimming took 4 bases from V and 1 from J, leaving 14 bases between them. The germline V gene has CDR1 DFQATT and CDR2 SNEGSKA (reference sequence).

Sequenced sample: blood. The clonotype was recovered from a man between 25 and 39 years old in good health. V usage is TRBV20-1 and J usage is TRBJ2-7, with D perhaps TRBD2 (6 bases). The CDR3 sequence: CSATPGAQSYEQYF. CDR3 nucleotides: TGCAGTGCTACCCCGGGAGCCCAGTCCTACGAGCAGTACTTC.